The TCR beta chain under discussion was sequenced for a study of beta chain features in type 1 diabetes. Overall study findings and caveats: Type 1 diabetes patients had moderately but significantly shorter TCRB CDR3s in all four CD4+ subsets. cDNA-based reads could over-represent cells with high TCR expression.

V shed 5 bases, J shed 5 bases, and the junction held 5 bases outside the gene matches. The CDR3 has 13 amino acids. The germline V gene has CDR1 SGDLS and CDR2 YYNGEE. Details on this clone: What it binds is not known.

A heparinised blood draw that averaged about 0.11 L was obtained once from each donor. CD45RO/CCR7/CD25/CD127/CD95/CD27 staining was used to isolate CD4+ naive, central memory, regulatory and stem cell-like memory cells by sorting. The isolated RNA, all of it, was reverse transcribed, so expressed TCRB transcripts were what got sequenced. An average of approximately 4 million reads was obtained for naive, central memory and regulatory T cell samples. Profiling relied on immunoSEQ multiplex PCR, and the TCRdb table lists in-frame clones only, not all of them. The sample consists of fewer than 300,000 clones, about a fifth of them appearing once.

The chain has TRBV9 and TRBJ1-1; 8 nucleotides match TRBD1. This TCR was sampled from a middle-aged woman with type 1 diabetes. The sequencing sample was made of naive CD4+ T cells from blood. CDR3 in amino acids: CASSPDRVTEAFF. CDR3 in DNA: TGTGCCAGCAGTCCGGACAGGGTGACTGAAGCTTTCTTT.